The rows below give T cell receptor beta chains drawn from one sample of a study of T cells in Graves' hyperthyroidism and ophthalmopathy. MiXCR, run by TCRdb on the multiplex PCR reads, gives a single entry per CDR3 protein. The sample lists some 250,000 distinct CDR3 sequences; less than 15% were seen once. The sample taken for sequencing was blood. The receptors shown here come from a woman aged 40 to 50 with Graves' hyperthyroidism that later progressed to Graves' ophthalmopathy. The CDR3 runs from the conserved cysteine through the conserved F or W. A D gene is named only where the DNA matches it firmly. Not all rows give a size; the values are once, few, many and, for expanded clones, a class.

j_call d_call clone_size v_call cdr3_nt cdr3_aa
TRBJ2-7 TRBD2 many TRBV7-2 TGTGCCAGCAGCTTGCGGACTAGCGCCTCCTACGAGCAGTACTTC CASSLRTSASYEQYF
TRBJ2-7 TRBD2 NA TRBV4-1 TGCGCCAGCAGCCAAGGGGTCCGCGTGGCGGGAGCGTACGAGCAGTACTTC CASSQGVRVAGAYEQYF
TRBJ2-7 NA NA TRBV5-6 TGTGCCAGCAGTCATTGGACAAGTTACGAGCAGTACTTC CASSHWTSYEQYF
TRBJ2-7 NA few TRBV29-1 TGCAGCGTTGGGGACCTTAATTACGAGCAGTACTTC CSVGDLNYEQYF
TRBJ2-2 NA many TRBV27 TGTGCCAGCAGTTTTCTAGGGGAGAACACCGGGGAGCTGTTTTTT CASSFLGENTGELFF
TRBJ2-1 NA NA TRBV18 TGTGCCAGCTCACCACCAGGGAGTGATGAGCAGTTCTTC CASSPPGSDEQFF
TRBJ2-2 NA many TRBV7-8 TGTGCCAGCAGCTTCAATTTGGGAGGCACCGGGGAGCTGTTTTTT CASSFNLGGTGELFF
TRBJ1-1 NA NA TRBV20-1 TGCAGTGTTCTGGGAGCTTTCTTT CSVLGAFF
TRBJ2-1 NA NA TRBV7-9 TGTGCCAGCTTCGCTGCCGGGGCCAAAGAGCAGTTCTTC CASFAAGAKEQFF
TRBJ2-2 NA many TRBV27 TGTGCCAGCAGATACATACAGGGAAGTGGGGAGCTGTTTTTT CASRYIQGSGELFF
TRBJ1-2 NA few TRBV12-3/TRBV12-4 TGTGCCAGCAGTCCCCGCTTGGTGGGGTCGGGTGGCTACACCTTC CASSPRLVGSGGYTF
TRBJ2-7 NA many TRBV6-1 TGTGCCACCCCCAAGGGTTCCTACGAGCAGTACTTC CATPKGSYEQYF
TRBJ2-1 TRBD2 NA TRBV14 TGTGCCAGCAGCCAGAAGGGACCGCGGGAGGGCTACAATGAGCAGTTCTTC CASSQKGPREGYNEQFF
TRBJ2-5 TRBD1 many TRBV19 TGTGCCAGTTCGGACAGGGGACGGGAGACCCAGTACTTC CASSDRGRETQYF
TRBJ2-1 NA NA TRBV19 TGTGCCAGTAGTATTGTCACATACAATGAGCAGTTCTTC CASSIVTYNEQFF
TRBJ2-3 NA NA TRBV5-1 TGCGCCAGCAGCGGATTCACAGATACGCAGTATTTT CASSGFTDTQYF
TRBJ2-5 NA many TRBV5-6 TGTGCCAGCAGGGGGGGACTAGGGGGCCCAGAGACCCAGTACTTC CASRGGLGGPETQYF
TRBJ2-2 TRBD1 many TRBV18 TGTGCCAGCTCACCGGGACAGGGGAGCACCGGGGAGCTGTTTTTT CASSPGQGSTGELFF
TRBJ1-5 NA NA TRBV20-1 TGCAGTGCTGGAGATTGGTCTGGCAATCAGCCCCAGCATTTT CSAGDWSGNQPQHF
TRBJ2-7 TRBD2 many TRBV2 TGTGCCAGCAGACCTACTAGCGGGAGCTCCTACGAGCAGTACTTC CASRPTSGSSYEQYF
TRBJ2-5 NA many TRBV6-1 TGTGCCAGCAGTGAACCTTGGAAGTCTGGAGAGACCCAGTACTTC CASSEPWKSGETQYF
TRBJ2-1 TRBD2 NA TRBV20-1 TGCAGTGCACGAAAAATAGCGGGAGGCGCGAGTGAGCAGTTCTTC CSARKIAGGASEQFF
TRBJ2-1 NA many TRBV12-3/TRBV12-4 TGTGCCAGCAGACATCCAGAGCGAACCAATGAGCAGTTCTTC CASRHPERTNEQFF
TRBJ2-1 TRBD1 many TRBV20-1 TGCAGTGCTAATGACAGGGGTAGTAACAATGAGCAGTTCTTC CSANDRGSNNEQFF
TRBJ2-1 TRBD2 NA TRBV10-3 TGTGCCATCACCGGGACTAGCAATGAGCAGTTCTTC CAITGTSNEQFF
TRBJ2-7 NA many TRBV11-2 TGTGCCAGCAGCCCTTCCGGGGGCCTCTTTGGGGAGCAGTACTTC CASSPSGGLFGEQYF
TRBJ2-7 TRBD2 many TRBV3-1 TGTGCCAGCAGCCAAGGACTAGCCGACCCCTACGAGCAGTACTTC CASSQGLADPYEQYF
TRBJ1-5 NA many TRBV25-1 TGTGCCAGCAGTGAATATAGGAGCAGGGTAAAGACCCAGCATTTT CASSEYRSRVKTQHF